This T cell receptor beta chain is drawn from a study of blood T cell repertoires in COVID-19 (dated by TCRdb to about 2020). For the wider study: Samples covering the acute and convalescent phases of COVID-19 were provided by collaborators in the United States, Italy and Spain. The prospective study material was composed of cDNA or gDNA derived from T cells, B-cell-depleted T cells, or PBMCs. The repertoires were made available in a free public database intended to serve as a resource for research on the immune response to SARS-CoV-2. Subjects who had been exposed to COVID-19, were actively infected with it, or had recovered from it provided the deeply sampled blood TCRbeta repertoires that made up the dataset. Where available, HLA class I and class II types were taken from metadata supplied by the sample provider and were not determined by assay-based typing. Samples were obtained from the ongoing ImmuneRACE study (first 160 participants) and from 1,000 to 1,500 subjects provided by 6 global collaborators. A de-identified subject ID, COVID-19 status, age in years and sex were almost always included in the sample metadata.

Remarks on this clone: Its specific antigen is unknown. No qualities accompany the bases; no much larger clone lies one base away.

From the germline V gene, CDR1 is SGHTA and CDR2 is FQGTGA. V ends up 3 bases short and J 7 bases short, with an unmatched junction base count of 2. There are 14 amino acids in the CDR3, from cysteine to phenylalanine inclusive. Of the read, only the CDR3 DNA is kept; its 42 bases are in frame from base 1. In Seattle, one collaborating source enrolled patients while the infection was active and tracked those patients longitudinally over the course of disease. The collaborating institutions used their own protocols to collect whole blood in K2EDTA tubes. Collaborator samples were shipped for TCRbeta analysis as frozen whole blood, isolated PBMCs, or DNA extracted from either sample type. What the authors observed across the whole study: The amount of clinical and demographic metadata varied by source and participant and was provided uncurated.

The immunoSEQ Assay, a bias-controlled multiplex PCR, was used to amplify TCRbeta CDR3 regions from genomic DNA. The published analysis was carried out like this. Within the assay, amplification of reference gene primers was used to estimate how many nucleated cells each sample contained. To quantify the absolute abundance of each unique TCRbeta CDR3 rearrangement, sequence reads were collapsed and filtered. Productive Simpson clonality was computed per sample as the square root of Simpson's diversity index over productive rearrangements. In its TCRdb copy, this immuneACCESS table keeps in-frame sequences only and misses some clones. Where compared with another copy, unresolved V genes explain less than half of these, and the others have no known cause. V, J and clone size are those of that table, while D and trimming were read from the DNA. A total of 300,000 to 400,000 clones appear in this sample, 80% to 90% of them only once. The ten most abundant clones make up around 8.9% of the sample.

The V gene is TRBV7-3 and the J gene is TRBJ2-7, and TRBD2 aligns with 14 junction nucleotides. The receptor comes from a man between 25 and 39 years old with COVID-19, enrolled during active disease. Sequencing was carried out using peripheral blood. The bases are TGTGCCAGCAGCTTCGGGACTAGCGGGAGTGAGCAGTACTTC. Its product reads: CASSFGTSGSEQYF.